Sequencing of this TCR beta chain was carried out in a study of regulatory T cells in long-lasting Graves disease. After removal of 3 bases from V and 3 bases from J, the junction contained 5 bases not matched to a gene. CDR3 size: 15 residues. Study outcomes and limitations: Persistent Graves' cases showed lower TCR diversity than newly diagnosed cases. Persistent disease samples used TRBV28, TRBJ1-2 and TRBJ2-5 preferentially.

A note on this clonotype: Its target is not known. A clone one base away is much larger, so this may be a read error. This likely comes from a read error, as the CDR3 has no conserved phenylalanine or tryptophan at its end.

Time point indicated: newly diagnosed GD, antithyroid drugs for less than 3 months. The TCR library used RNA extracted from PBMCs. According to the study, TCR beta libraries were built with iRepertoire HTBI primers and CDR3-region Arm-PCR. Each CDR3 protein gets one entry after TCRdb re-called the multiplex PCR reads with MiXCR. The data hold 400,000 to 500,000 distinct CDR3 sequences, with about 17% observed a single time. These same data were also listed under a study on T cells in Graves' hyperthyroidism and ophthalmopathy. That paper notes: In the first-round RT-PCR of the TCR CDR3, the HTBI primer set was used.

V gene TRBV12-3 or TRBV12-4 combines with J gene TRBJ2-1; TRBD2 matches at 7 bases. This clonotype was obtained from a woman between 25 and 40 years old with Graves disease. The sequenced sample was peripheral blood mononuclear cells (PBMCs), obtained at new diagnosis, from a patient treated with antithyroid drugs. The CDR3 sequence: CASSFFPSGYNEQFI. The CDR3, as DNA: TGTGCCAGCAGTTTCTTCCCTAGCGGCTACAATGAGCAGTTCATC.